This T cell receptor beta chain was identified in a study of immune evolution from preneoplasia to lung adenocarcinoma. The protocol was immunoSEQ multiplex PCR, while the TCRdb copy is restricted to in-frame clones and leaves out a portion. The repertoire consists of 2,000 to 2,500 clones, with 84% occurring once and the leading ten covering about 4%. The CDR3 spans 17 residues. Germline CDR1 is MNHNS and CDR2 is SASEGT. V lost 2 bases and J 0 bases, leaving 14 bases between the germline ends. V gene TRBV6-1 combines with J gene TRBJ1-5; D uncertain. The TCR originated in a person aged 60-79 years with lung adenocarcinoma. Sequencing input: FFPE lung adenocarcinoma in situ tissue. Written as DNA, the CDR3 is TGTGCCAGCAGTGAACGAGGAACATCAGATAGCAATCAGCCCCAGCATTTT. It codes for CASSERGTSDSNQPQHF.